This is a list of T cell receptor beta chains from one sample in a study of cytomegalovirus exposure and HLA in healthy donors. Repertoires were generated with immunoSEQ multiplex PCR, while TCRdb's copy carries only in-frame clones and drops some. The specimen's table records 75,000 to 80,000 clones. The specimen sequenced was PBMCs. The receptors shown here come from a man between 18 and 29 years old in good health and CMV-seropositive. Each CDR3 is given with its conserved first and last residue. The D gene is left open where the match is weak.

J,D,V,CDR3,DNA
TRBJ2-7,-,TRBV6-1,CASSIPGSYEQYF,TGTGCCAGCAGCATTCCGGGCTCCTACGAGCAGTACTTC
TRBJ2-1,-,TRBV7-3,CASSPAVLYNEQFF,TGTGCCAGCAGCCCAGCGGTCTTGTACAATGAGCAGTTCTTC
TRBJ1-3,-,TRBV29-1,CSVETGSSGNTIYF,TGCAGCGTTGAAACGGGGAGCTCTGGAAACACCATATATTTT
TRBJ2-4,-,TRBV6-6,CASSPLAKNIQYF,TGTGCCAGCAGCCCTCTAGCCAAAAACATTCAGTACTTC
TRBJ2-7,-,TRBV7-2,CASSVSQGLYEQYF,TGTGCCAGCAGCGTATCACAGGGCCTCTACGAGCAGTACTTC
TRBJ1-1,TRBD1,TRBV6-1,CASSEMDRVTEAFF,TGTGCCAGCAGTGAGATGGACAGGGTCACTGAAGCTTTCTTT
TRBJ1-1,TRBD1,TRBV11-3,CASSGQGEFSTEAFF,TGTGCCAGCAGCGGGCAGGGGGAGTTCAGCACTGAAGCTTTCTTT
TRBJ1-2,TRBD1,TRBV28,CASRRDRVRRGYTF,TGTGCCAGCAGGCGGGACAGGGTAAGAAGAGGCTACACCTTC
TRBJ2-3,-,TRBV5-4,CASSLGQTDTQYF,TGTGCCAGCAGCTTGGGACAGACAGATACGCAGTATTTT
TRBJ1-2,-,TRBV27,CASSFLGGGRYGYTF,TGTGCCAGCAGTTTTTTGGGGGGCGGGAGGTATGGCTACACCTTC
TRBJ2-5,-,TRBV10-3,CAISGEETQYF,TGTGCCATCAGTGGTGAGGAGACCCAGTACTTC
TRBJ1-4,-,TRBV9,CASSVRVGEDEKLFF,TGTGCCAGCAGCGTAAGGGTAGGGGAGGACGAAAAACTGTTTTTT
TRBJ1-4,-,TRBV5-1,CARLTGEKLFF,TGCGCCCGCCTAACCGGGGAAAAACTGTTTTTT
TRBJ2-3,-,TRBV9,CASSEGTTDTQYF,TGTGCCAGCAGCGAGGGGACAACAGATACGCAGTATTTT
TRBJ1-2,-,TRBV5-8,CASSLGQPYGYTF,TGTGCCAGCAGCTTAGGACAGCCCTATGGCTACACCTTC
TRBJ1-1,-,TRBV18,CASSPREGNTEAFF,TGTGCCAGCTCACCAAGAGAGGGGAACACTGAAGCTTTCTTT